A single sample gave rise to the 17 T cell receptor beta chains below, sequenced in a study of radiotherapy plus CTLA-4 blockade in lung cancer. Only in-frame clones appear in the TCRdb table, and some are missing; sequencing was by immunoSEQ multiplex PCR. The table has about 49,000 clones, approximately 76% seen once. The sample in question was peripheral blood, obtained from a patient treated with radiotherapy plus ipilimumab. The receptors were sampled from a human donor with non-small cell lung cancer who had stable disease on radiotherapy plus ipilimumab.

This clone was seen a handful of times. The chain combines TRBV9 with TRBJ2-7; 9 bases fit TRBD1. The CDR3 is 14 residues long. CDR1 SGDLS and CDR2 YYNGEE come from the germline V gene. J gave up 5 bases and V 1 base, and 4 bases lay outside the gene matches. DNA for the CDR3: TGTGCCAGCAGCGTAAGACAGGGGGGGGACGAGCAGTACTTC. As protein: CASSVRQGGDEQYF.

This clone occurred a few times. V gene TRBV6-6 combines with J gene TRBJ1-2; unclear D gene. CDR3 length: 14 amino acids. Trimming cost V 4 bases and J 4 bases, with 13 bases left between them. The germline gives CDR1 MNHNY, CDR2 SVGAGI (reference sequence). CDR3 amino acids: CASSLVGGRYGYTF. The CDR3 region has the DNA TGTGCCAGCAGTTTAGTAGGCGGGCGCTATGGCTACACCTTC.

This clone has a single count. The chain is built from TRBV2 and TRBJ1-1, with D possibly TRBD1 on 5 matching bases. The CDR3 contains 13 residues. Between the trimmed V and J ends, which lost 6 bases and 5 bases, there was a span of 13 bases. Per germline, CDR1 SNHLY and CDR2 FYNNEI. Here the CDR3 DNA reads TGTGCCAGCAGCGCAGCAGGGAGAACTGAAGCTTTCTTT. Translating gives CASSAAGRTEAFF. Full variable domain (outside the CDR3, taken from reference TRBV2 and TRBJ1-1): EPEVTQTPSHQVTQMGQEVILRCVPISNHLYFYWYRQILGQKVEFLVSFYNNEISEKSEIFDDQFSVERPDGSNFTLKIRSTKLEDSAMYFCASSAAGRTEAFFGQGTRLTVV.

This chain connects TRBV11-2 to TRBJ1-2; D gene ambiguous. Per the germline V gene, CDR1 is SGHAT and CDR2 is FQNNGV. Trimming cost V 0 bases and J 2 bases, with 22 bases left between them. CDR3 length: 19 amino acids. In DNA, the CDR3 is TGTGCCAGCAGCTTAGATTACGGACGCAGGAGGGCCGCGAACTATGGCTACACCTTC. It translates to CASSLDYGRRRAANYGYTF.

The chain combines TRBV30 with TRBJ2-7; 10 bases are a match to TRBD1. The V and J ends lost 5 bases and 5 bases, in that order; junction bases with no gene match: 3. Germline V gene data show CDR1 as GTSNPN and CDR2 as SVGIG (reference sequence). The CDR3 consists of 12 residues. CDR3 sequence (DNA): TGTGCCTGGGACAGGGGGCACGACGAGCAGTACTTC. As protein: CAWDRGHDEQYF.

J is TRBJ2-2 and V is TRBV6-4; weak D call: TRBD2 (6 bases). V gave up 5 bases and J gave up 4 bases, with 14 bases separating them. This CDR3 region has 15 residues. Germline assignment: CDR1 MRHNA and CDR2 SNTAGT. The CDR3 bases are TGTGCCAGCAGTTCCGGACGGGGGAGCACCGGGGAGCTGTTTTTT. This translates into CASSSGRGSTGELFF.

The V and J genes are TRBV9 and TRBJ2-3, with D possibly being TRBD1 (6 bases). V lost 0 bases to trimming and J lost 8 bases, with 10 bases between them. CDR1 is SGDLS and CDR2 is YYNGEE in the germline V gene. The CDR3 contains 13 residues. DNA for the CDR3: TGTGCCAGCAGCGTAGCTCGACAGGCTACGCAGTATTTT. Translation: CASSVARQATQYF.

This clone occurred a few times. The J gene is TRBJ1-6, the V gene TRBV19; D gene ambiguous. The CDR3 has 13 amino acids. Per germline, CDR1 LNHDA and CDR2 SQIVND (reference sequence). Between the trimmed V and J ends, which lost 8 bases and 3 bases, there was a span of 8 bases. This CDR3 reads CASQTDYNSPLHF. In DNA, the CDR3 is TGTGCCAGTCAAACTGACTATAATTCACCCCTCCACTTT.

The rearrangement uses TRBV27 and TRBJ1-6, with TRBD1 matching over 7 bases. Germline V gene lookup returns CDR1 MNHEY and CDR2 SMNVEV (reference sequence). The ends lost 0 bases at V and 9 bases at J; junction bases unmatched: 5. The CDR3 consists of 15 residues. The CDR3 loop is CASSLSPDRFSPLHF. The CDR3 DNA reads TGTGCCAGCAGTTTATCGCCGGACAGGTTTTCACCCCTCCACTTT.

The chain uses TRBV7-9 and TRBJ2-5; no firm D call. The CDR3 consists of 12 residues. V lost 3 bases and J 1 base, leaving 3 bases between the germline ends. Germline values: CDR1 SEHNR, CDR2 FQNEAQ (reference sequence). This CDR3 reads CASSLAQETQYF. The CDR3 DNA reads TGTGCCAGCAGCTTGGCCCAAGAGACCCAGTACTTC.

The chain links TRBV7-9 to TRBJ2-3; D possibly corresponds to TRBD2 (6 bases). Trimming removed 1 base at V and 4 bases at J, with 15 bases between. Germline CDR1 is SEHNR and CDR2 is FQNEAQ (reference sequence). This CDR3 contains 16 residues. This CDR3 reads CASSLVSGLHADTQYF. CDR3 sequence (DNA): TGTGCCAGCAGCTTAGTTTCGGGACTGCACGCAGATACGCAGTATTTT. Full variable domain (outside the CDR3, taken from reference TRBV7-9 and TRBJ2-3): DTGVSQNPRHKITKRGQNVTFRCDPISEHNRLYWYRQTLGQGPEFLTYFQNEAQLEKSRLLSDRFSAERPKGSFSTLEIQRTEQGDSAMYLCASSLVSGLHADTQYFGPGTRLTVL.

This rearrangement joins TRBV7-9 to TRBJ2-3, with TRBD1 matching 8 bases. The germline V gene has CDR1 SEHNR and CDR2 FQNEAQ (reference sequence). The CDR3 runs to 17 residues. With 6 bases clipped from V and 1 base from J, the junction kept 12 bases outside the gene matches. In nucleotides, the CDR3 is TGTGCCAGCAGTCTCAGTTTGGGGGGACAGGGCACAGATACGCAGTATTTT. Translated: CASSLSLGGQGTDTQYF. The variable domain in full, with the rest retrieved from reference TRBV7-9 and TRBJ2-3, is DTGVSQNPRHKITKRGQNVTFRCDPISEHNRLYWYRQTLGQGPEFLTYFQNEAQLEKSRLLSDRFSAERPKGSFSTLEIQRTEQGDSAMYLCASSLSLGGQGTDTQYFGPGTRLTVL.

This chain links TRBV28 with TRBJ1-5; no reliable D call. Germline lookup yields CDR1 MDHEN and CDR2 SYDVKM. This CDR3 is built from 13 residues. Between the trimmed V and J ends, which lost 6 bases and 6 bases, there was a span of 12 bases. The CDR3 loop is CASSSVNRQPQHF. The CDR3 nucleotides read TGTGCCAGCAGCTCCGTTAATCGTCAGCCCCAGCATTTT.

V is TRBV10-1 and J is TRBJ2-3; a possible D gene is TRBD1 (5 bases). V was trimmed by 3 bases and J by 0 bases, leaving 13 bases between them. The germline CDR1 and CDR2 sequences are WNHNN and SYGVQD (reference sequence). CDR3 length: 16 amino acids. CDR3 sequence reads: CASSETQGLSTDTQYF. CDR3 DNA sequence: TGCGCCAGCAGTGAAACCCAGGGATTAAGCACAGATACGCAGTATTTT.

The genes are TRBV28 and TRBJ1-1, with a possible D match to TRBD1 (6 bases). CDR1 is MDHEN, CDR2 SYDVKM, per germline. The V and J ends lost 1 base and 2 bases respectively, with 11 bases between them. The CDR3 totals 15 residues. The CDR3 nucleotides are TGTGCCAGCAGTTTATTTGGCGGGACAAACACTGAAGCTTTCTTT. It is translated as CASSLFGGTNTEAFF.

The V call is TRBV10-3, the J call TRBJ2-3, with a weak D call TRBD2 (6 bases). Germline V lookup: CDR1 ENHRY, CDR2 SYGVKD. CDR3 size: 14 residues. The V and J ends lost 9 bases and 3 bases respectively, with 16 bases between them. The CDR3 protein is CAIGEEGRTDTQYF. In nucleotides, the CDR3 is TGTGCCATTGGGGAGGAGGGTCGGACAGATACGCAGTATTTT.

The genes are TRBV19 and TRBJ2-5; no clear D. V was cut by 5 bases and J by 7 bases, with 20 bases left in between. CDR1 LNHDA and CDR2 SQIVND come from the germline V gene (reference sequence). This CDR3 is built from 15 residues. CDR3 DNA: TGTGCCAGTAGTCTGAAGCCCGGGCCCCCGCGGACCCAGTACTTC. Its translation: CASSLKPGPPRTQYF.